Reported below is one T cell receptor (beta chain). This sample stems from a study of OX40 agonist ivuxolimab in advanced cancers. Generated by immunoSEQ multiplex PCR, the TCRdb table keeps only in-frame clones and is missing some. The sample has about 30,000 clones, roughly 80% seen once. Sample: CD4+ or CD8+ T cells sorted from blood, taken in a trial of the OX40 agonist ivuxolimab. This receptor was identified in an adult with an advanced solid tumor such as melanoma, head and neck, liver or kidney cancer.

CDR3 region: CASSSTDWSDEQYF. CDR3 DNA: TGTGCCAGCAGCTCGACTGATTGGTCGGATGAGCAGTACTTC. The rearrangement joins TRBV13 to TRBJ2-7; D gene unclear. V lost 4 bases and J lost 7, with 17 bases in between. Germline V CDR1 and CDR2: PRHDT, FYEKMQ (reference sequence). The CDR3 runs to 14 residues.